This T cell receptor (beta chain) was observed in a study of blood T cells in healthy people across ages. Sample-barcoded 5' priming and a J-beta primer mix drove a second PCR of roughly 7 to 11 cycles. TCRdb re-called the 5' RACE reads through MiXCR, storing one row per CDR3 protein. The sample lists approximately 580,000 distinct CDR3 sequences; about 24% were seen once. The sample holds many counts of this clonotype. Germline V lookup: CDR1 MRHNA, CDR2 SNTAGT. The germline V and J ends were trimmed by 3 bases and 0 bases, with 3 bases remaining between them. CDR3 length: 14 residues. These sequences were also reported in another study, on T cells of mothers and their children. As reported in that work: Extracted RNA, in its entirety, went into cDNA synthesis at around 1.5 ug per 15 ul.

The V call is TRBV6-4, the J call TRBJ2-6, with D unresolved. The sample consisted of blood. The sequence was obtained from a boy under 18 in good health. DNA of the CDR3: TGTGCCAGCAGTGAAGCCTCTGGGGCCAACGTCCTGACTTTC. Protein: CASSEASGANVLTF.